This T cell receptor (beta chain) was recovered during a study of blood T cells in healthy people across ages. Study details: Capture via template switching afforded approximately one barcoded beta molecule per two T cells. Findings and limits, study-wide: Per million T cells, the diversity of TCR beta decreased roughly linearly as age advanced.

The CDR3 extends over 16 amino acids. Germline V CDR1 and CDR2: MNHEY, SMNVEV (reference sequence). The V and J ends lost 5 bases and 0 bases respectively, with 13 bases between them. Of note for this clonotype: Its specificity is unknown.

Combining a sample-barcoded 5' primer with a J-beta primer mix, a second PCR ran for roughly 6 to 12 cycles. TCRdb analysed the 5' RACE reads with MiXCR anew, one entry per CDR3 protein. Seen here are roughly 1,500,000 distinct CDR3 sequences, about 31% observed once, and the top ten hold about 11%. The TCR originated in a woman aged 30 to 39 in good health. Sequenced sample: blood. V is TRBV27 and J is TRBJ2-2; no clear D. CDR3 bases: TGTGCCAGCAGTCCCCTGGGGTTCGCGAACACCGGGGAGCTGTTTTTT. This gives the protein CASSPLGFANTGELFF.